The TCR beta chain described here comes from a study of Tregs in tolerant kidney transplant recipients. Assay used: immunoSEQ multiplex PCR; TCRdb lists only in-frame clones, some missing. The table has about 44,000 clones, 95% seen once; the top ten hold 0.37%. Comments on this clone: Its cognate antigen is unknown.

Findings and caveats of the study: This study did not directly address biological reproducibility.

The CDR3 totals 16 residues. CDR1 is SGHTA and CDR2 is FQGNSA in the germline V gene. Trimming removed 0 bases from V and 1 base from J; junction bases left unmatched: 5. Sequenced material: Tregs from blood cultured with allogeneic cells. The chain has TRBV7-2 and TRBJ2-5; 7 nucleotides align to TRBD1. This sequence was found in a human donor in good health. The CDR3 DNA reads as TGTGCCAGCAGCTTAGCCTCCGGGACAGTCCAAGAGACCCAGTACTTC. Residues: CASSLASGTVQETQYF.